What follows are 27 T cell receptor beta chains derived from one specimen sequenced in a study of T cells after yellow fever vaccination. From the 5' RACE reads, TCRdb called clonotypes with MiXCR, one entry per CDR3 protein. The sample consists of 500,000 to 700,000 distinct CDR3 sequences, 19% of them appearing once. The source material was PBMCs, sampled 15 days after the yellow fever booster vaccination. The receptors come from a man under 40 who received the YFV17D yellow fever vaccine.

This clonotype was found a few times. The chain joins TRBV6-1 to TRBJ2-7, with TRBD1 matching over 7 bases. The length of the CDR3 is 14 residues. CDR1 and CDR2 (germline): MNHNS, SASEGT. J was trimmed by 0 bases and V by 6 bases; bases with no gene match: 5. Written as DNA, the CDR3 is TGTGCCAGCAGACGACAGGGTATCTCCTACGAGCAGTACTTC. Translated, it gives CASRRQGISYEQYF.

This sequence joins TRBV7-2 and TRBJ2-5, with D maybe TRBD1 (5 bases). V shed 3 bases and J shed 1 base, with 9 bases lying between them. CDR3 length: 14 amino acids. Germline lookup yields CDR1 SGHTA and CDR2 FQGNSA. The CDR3 region is CASSFQGSQETQYF. The CDR3 DNA follows: TGTGCCAGCAGCTTCCAGGGTTCCCAAGAGACCCAGTACTTC.

V usage is TRBV6-2 or TRBV6-3 and J usage is TRBJ2-7; no reliable D call. The CDR3 sequence is 11 residues long. The V gene's germline CDR1 is MNHEY and CDR2 SVGEGT. Trimming left V 7 bases short and J 3 bases short, with 7 bases between. The DNA for the CDR3 is TGTGCCAGCACCGACATCTACGAGCAGTACTTC. This gives the protein CASTDIYEQYF.

This clonotype was observed once. The chain recombines TRBV7-9 with TRBJ2-1; D may be TRBD1 (6 bases). Per germline, CDR1 SEHNR and CDR2 FQNEAQ (reference sequence). This CDR3 has 14 residues. V gave up 10 bases and J gave up 6 bases, with 19 bases separating them. CDR3 loop: CATAARAGVNEQFF. The CDR3 bases are TGTGCCACCGCCGCTCGGGCAGGGGTCAATGAGCAGTTCTTC.

This clonotype has more than one count but fewer than ten. This chain links TRBV10-3 with TRBJ2-1, with 8 positions matching TRBD2. From germline, CDR1 is ENHRY and CDR2 SYGVKD. V lost 2 bases and J lost 4; bases outside the gene matches: 13. The CDR3 length is 18 residues. As DNA, the CDR3 is TGTGCCATCAGTGAGGGTTTGTTCGGGCGGGAGGCGTACAATGAGCAGTTCTTC. Protein sequence: CAISEGLFGREAYNEQFF.

This clonotype was counted between two and nine times. This chain uses TRBV11-3 with TRBJ2-7; 9 bases map to TRBD2. The V segment lost 1 base and the J segment 3 bases; nucleotides outside the gene matches: 13. Germline V gene lookup returns CDR1 SGHNT and CDR2 YENEEA. CDR3 length: 18 amino acids. The CDR3 region has the DNA TGTGCCAGCAGCTTAGTTGGGGCGGGAGGGGCATCATTCTACGAGCAGTACTTC. The encoded protein is CASSLVGAGGASFYEQYF.

The chain has TRBV12-3 or TRBV12-4 and TRBJ2-5; TRBD2 matches at 11 bases. This CDR3 region has 15 residues. After removal of 3 bases from V and 4 bases from J, the junction contained 4 bases not matched to a gene. The chain's CDR3 is CASSLALAGAETQYF. The CDR3 DNA is TGTGCCAGCAGTTTGGCACTAGCGGGAGCAGAGACCCAGTACTTC.

The chain has TRBV28 and TRBJ2-1; TRBD2 aligns across 8 bases. After removal of 6 bases from V and 9 bases from J, the junction contained 7 bases not matched to a gene. The CDR3 loop spans 13 amino acids. Looked up from germline, CDR1 is MDHEN and CDR2 is SYDVKM. For the CDR3, the DNA is TGTGCCAGCAGGGGACTAGGGGTCACTGAGCAGTTCTTC. Translated: CASRGLGVTEQFF. Full variable domain (rest looked up from reference TRBV28 and TRBJ2-1): DVKVTQSSRYLVKRTGEKVFLECVQDMDHENMFWYRQDPGLGLRLIYFSYDVKMKEKGDIPEGYSVSREKKERFSLILESASTNQTSMYLCASRGLGVTEQFFGPGTRLTVL.

V gene TRBV20-1 combines with J gene TRBJ2-7; no firm D call. The CDR3 contains 13 residues. Trimming removed 5 bases from V and 2 bases from J, with 13 bases in between. Germline loops: CDR1 DFQATT, CDR2 SNEGSKA (reference sequence). The CDR3 spells CSALPGPTYEQYF. DNA for the CDR3: TGCAGTGCTTTACCGGGTCCCACCTACGAGCAGTACTTC.

This clonotype turned up a few times. This chain connects TRBV20-1 to TRBJ2-5; TRBD1 matches 12 bases. J lost 6 bases, V lost 2 bases, and 7 bases had no gene match. The V gene's germline CDR1 is DFQATT and CDR2 SNEGSKA (reference sequence). The CDR3 extends over 15 amino acids. The CDR3 protein is CSARTGTGGAKTQYF. The CDR3 bases are TGCAGTGCTAGAACCGGGACAGGGGGCGCAAAGACCCAGTACTTC.

This clonotype was seen a few times. V is TRBV5-1 and J is TRBJ2-5; no definite D call. This CDR3 has 13 residues. Germline values: CDR1 SGHRS, CDR2 YFSETQ. V lost 3 bases to trimming and J lost 1 base, with 7 bases between them. The CDR3 reads CASSYSAQETQYF. The CDR3, as DNA: TGCGCCAGCAGCTACTCAGCCCAAGAGACCCAGTACTTC.

This clonotype showed up just a few times. The chain recombines TRBV29-1 with TRBJ1-6; D not certain. Per germline, CDR1 SQVTM and CDR2 ANQGSEA. This CDR3 spans 13 amino acids. Trimming took 4 bases from V and 8 from J, leaving 12 bases between them. The CDR3 bases are TGCAGCGTTGTGACCTCAGATTATTCACCCCTCCACTTT. It is translated as CSVVTSDYSPLHF.

The chain uses TRBV14 and TRBJ2-1; D is undetermined. Trimming removed 1 base at V and 9 bases at J, with 16 bases between. The CDR3 is 15 amino acids. Germline V gene lookup returns CDR1 SGHDN and CDR2 FVKESK. CDR3 sequence (DNA): TGTGCCAGCAGCCAAGCCGTCGGCTTAGTTAGTGAGCAGTTCTTC. Its protein product is CASSQAVGLVSEQFF.

The table lists this clonotype with a few counts. The V gene is TRBV5-1, the J gene TRBJ2-1; perhaps D is TRBD1 or TRBD2 (6 bases each). The germline V gene encodes CDR1 SGHRS and CDR2 YFSETQ. There are 17 residues in the CDR3. The V end lost 4 bases, the J end lost 6 bases, and 23 bases lay between the germline ends. CDR3 nucleotide sequence: TGCGCCAGCAGCACGACCTCAGGGGCACTGGGGGGCAATGAGCAGTTCTTC. As protein: CASSTTSGALGGNEQFF.

The J gene is TRBJ2-2, the V gene TRBV10-3, with 7 positions matching TRBD2. The CDR3 consists of 15 residues. The germline V gene has CDR1 ENHRY and CDR2 SYGVKD. J lost 2 bases, V lost 6 bases, and 6 bases had no gene match. The CDR3 region has the DNA TGTGCCATCAGCTCGGCTAGCGGCAACACCGGGGAGCTGTTTTTT. This encodes CAISSASGNTGELFF.

V and J are TRBV7-9 and TRBJ1-2; the D is unclear. This CDR3 region has 13 residues. Trimming shortened V by 5 bases and J by 8 bases, and 15 bases separated the two germline ends. Per the germline V gene, CDR1 is SEHNR and CDR2 is FQNEAQ (reference sequence). The CDR3 spells CASSAEGIGGYTF. CDR3 bases: TGTGCCAGCAGCGCAGAAGGTATCGGCGGCTACACCTTC.

This clonotype was counted only a few times. V is TRBV20-1 and J is TRBJ2-7, with 12 bases fitting TRBD1. V lost 6 bases to trimming and J lost 3 bases; unmatched junction nucleotides: 6. Per the germline V gene, CDR1 is DFQATT and CDR2 is SNEGSKA (reference sequence). The CDR3 is 14 amino acids. CDR3 sequence (DNA): TGCAGTGCCGGGACAGGGGGCGTCGACTACGAGCAGTACTTC. It encodes CSAGTGGVDYEQYF.

This clonotype has a handful of counts. The chain recombines TRBV7-3 with TRBJ2-3, with 7 bases aligning to TRBD2. This CDR3 region has 15 residues. The ends lost 3 bases at V and 0 bases at J; junction bases unmatched: 3. The germline V gene has CDR1 SGHTA and CDR2 FQGTGA. The DNA for the CDR3 is TGTGCCAGCAGCTTTACTAGCGTAAGCACAGATACGCAGTATTTT. Amino acids: CASSFTSVSTDTQYF.

The rearrangement links TRBV24-1 to TRBJ2-5; no clear D gene. This CDR3 has 12 residues. V shed 2 bases and J shed 2 bases, with 2 bases lying between them. Germline V lookup: CDR1 KGHDR, CDR2 SFDVKD. CDR3 region: CATSDWQETQYF. The CDR3 bases are TGTGCCACCAGTGATTGGCAAGAGACCCAGTACTTC.

The chain couples TRBV6-2 or TRBV6-3 to TRBJ2-7, with TRBD2 matching 12 bases. CDR1 and CDR2 (germline): MNHEY, SVGEGT. V was pared by 6 bases and J by 2 bases, with 8 bases of the junction left unmatched. CDR3 size: 16 residues. CDR3 residues: CASSLTSSGGAYEQYF. The CDR3, as DNA: TGTGCCAGCAGCCTAACCTCTAGCGGGGGGGCCTACGAGCAGTACTTC.

This chain uses TRBV2 with TRBJ1-5; perhaps TRBD1 as D (6 bases). CDR3 size: 15 residues. The germline V gene has CDR1 SNHLY and CDR2 FYNNEI. V lost 3 bases to trimming and J lost 6 bases, with 15 bases between them. This CDR3 reads CASSDGGRIFQPQHF. In DNA form, the CDR3 reads TGTGCCAGCAGTGACGGGGGGCGAATATTTCAGCCCCAGCATTTT. Full variable domain (rest looked up from reference TRBV2 and TRBJ1-5): EPEVTQTPSHQVTQMGQEVILRCVPISNHLYFYWYRQILGQKVEFLVSFYNNEISEKSEIFDDQFSVERPDGSNFTLKIRSTKLEDSAMYFCASSDGGRIFQPQHFGDGTRLSIL.

J is TRBJ2-1 and V is TRBV20-1; 7 bases are shared with TRBD2. Losses at the gene ends were 4 bases for V and 9 bases for J; bases not matched to a gene: 9. CDR3 length: 13 residues. Germline lookup yields CDR1 DFQATT and CDR2 SNEGSKA (reference sequence). The CDR3 spells CSAMDGGSGEQFF. The CDR3 region has the DNA TGCAGTGCTATGGACGGCGGGAGTGGTGAGCAGTTCTTC.

The chain uses TRBV2 and TRBJ2-7; 13 bases line up with TRBD2. Germline CDR1 is SNHLY and CDR2 is FYNNEI. J gave up 6 bases and V 5 bases, and 10 bases lay outside the gene matches. This CDR3 is built from 16 residues. Written as DNA, the CDR3 is TGTGCCAGCAGTTCCGGGACTAGCGGGACCGGCTCCGAGCAGTACTTC. Translated: CASSSGTSGTGSEQYF.

CDR3: CASSREGNEQFF. The CDR3 bases are TGTGCCAGCAGCCGCGAGGGCAATGAGCAGTTCTTC. The chain is built from TRBV7-2 and TRBJ2-1; possible D gene TRBD2, 5 bases. V lost 5 bases to trimming and J lost 6 bases, with 8 bases between them. Per the germline V gene, CDR1 is SGHTA and CDR2 is FQGNSA. CDR3 size: 12 residues.

The chain joins TRBV5-1 to TRBJ1-1; D remains ambiguous. Germline loops: CDR1 SGHRS, CDR2 YFSETQ. The CDR3 loop spans 13 amino acids. Trimming took off 4 bases at V and 0 bases at J, with 7 bases between the two ends. As DNA, the CDR3 is TGCGCCAGCAGCGGGAACGTGAACACTGAAGCTTTCTTT. Its translation is CASSGNVNTEAFF.

The chain's CDR3 is CASSFGLAWEQYF. CDR3 sequence (DNA): TGTGCCAGCAGTTTTGGACTAGCGTGGGAGCAGTACTTC. The genes are TRBV28 and TRBJ2-7, with TRBD2 matching 9 bases. The J segment lost 7 bases and the V segment lost 3 bases, leaving 4 bases of the junction unmatched. CDR3 length: 13 amino acids. CDR1 and CDR2 from the germline V gene are MDHEN and SYDVKM.

This clonotype was observed a handful of times. The chain carries TRBV19 and TRBJ2-1, with D perhaps given as TRBD1 or TRBD2 (6 bases each). The CDR3 runs 14 residues. In germline, CDR1 is LNHDA, CDR2 SQIVND (reference sequence). V was trimmed by 0 bases and J by 9 bases, leaving 12 bases between them. The CDR3 DNA reads as TGTGCCAGTAGTATAGATCTATGGGGGGCTGAGCAGTTCTTC. It encodes CASSIDLWGAEQFF.